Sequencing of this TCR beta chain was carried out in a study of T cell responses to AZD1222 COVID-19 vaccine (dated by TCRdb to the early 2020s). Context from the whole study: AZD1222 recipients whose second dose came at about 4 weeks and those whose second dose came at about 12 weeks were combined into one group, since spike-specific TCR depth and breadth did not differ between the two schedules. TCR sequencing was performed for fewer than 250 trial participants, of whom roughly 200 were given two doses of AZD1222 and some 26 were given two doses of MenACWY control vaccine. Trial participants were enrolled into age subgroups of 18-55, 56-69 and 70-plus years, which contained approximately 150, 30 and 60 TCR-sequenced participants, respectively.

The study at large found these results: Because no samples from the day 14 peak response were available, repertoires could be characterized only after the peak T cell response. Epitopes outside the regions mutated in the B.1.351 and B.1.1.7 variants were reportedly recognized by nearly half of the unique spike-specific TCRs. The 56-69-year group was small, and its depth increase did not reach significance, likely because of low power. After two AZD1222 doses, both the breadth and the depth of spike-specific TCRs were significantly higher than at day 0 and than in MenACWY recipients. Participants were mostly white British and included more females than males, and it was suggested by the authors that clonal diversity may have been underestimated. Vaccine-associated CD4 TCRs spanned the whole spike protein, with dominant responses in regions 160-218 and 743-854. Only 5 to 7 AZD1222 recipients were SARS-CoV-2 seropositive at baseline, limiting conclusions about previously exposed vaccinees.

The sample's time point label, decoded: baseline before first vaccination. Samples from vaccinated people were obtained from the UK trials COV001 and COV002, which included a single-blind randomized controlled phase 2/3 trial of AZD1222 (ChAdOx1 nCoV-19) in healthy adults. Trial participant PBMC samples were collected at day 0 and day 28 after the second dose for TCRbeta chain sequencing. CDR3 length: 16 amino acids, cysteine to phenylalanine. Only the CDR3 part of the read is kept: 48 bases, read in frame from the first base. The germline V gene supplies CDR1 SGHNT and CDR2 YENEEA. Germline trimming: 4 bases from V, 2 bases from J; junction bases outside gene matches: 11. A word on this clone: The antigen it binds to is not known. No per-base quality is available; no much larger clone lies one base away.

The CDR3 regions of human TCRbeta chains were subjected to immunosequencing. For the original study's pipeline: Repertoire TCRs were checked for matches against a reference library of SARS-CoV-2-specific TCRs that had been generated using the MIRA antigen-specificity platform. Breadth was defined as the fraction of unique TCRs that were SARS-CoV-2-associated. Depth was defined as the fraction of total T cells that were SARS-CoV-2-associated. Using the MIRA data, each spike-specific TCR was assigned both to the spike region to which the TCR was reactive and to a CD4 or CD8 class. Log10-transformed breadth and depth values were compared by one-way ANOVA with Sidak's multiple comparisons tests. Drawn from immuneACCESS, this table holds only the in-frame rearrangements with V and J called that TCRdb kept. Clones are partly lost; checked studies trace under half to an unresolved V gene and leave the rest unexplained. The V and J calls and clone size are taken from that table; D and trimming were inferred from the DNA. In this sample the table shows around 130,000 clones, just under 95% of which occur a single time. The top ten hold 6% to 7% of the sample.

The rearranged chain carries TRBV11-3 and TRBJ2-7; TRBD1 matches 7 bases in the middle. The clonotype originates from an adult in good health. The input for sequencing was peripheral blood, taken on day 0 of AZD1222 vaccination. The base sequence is TGTGCCAGCAGCTCGGGACAGCCTGGGGCGGCCTACGAGCAGTACTTC. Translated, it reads CASSSGQPGAAYEQYF.